These 8 T cell receptor beta chains share one sample of origin, sequenced in a study of OX40 agonist ivuxolimab in advanced cancers. Data came from immunoSEQ multiplex PCR; TCRdb stores just in-frame clones and leaves some out. Of 80,000 to 100,000 clones in the sample, less than 90% were seen once. This specimen consisted of CD4+ or CD8+ T cells sorted from blood, obtained in a trial of the OX40 agonist ivuxolimab. The origin of the receptors is an adult with an advanced solid tumor such as melanoma, head and neck, liver or kidney cancer.

CDR3 loop: CASSVIGSGGTDTQYF. In nucleotides, the CDR3 is TGTGCCAGCAGCGTAATTGGTAGCGGGGGCACAGATACGCAGTATTTT. The rearrangement joins TRBV9 to TRBJ2-3, with 8 positions matching TRBD2. CDR1 is SGDLS and CDR2 is YYNGEE in the germline V gene. With V trimmed by 1 base and J by 1 base, 5 bases remained unmatched. CDR3 length: 16 amino acids.

The rearrangement links TRBV7-9 to TRBJ1-2; D is unclear. Trimming pared 1 base from V and 4 bases from J, leaving 7 bases between. In germline, CDR1 is SEHNR, CDR2 FQNEAQ (reference sequence). The CDR3 is 13 amino acids. CDR3 amino acids: CASSLVGSYGYTF. DNA for the CDR3: TGTGCCAGCAGCTTAGTCGGATCCTATGGCTACACCTTC.

CDR3 nucleotide sequence: TGTGCCAGCAGCAAAGAAGAGACAGAGAACACCGGGGAGCTGTTTTTT. Protein sequence: CASSKEETENTGELFF. The chain recombines TRBV21-1 with TRBJ2-2; the D call TRBD1 from the table was never checked on the DNA. TRBV21-1 corresponds to a pseudogene. The CDR3 length is 16 residues.

This chain uses TRBV19 with TRBJ2-7; 8 bases map to TRBD1. Germline CDR1 is LNHDA and CDR2 is SQIVND (reference sequence). V gave up 6 bases and J gave up 4 bases; unmatched junction bases: 11. This CDR3 region has 15 residues. This chain's CDR3 is CASSRMGDRIYEQYF. The CDR3 bases are TGTGCCAGTAGCCGTATGGGGGACAGGATTTACGAGCAGTACTTC.

This sequence joins TRBV7-2 and TRBJ2-1; the D is unclear. The V end was cut by 5 bases, the J end by 5 bases, with 13 bases between. Germline CDR1 SGHTA, CDR2 FQGNSA. This CDR3 contains 14 residues. The CDR3, as DNA: TGTGCCAGCAGCATATCAGATTGGGACAATGAGCAGTTCTTC. Translated: CASSISDWDNEQFF.

J is TRBJ2-7 and V is TRBV13, with 7 positions matching TRBD2. Germline CDR1 PRHDT, CDR2 FYEKMQ (reference sequence). The CDR3 totals 17 residues. The ends lost 2 bases at V and 3 bases at J; junction bases unmatched: 13. CDR3 sequence: CASSLIPTTRDYYEQYF. In DNA form, the CDR3 reads TGTGCCAGCAGCTTAATACCGACAACGCGGGACTACTACGAGCAGTACTTC.

The chain links TRBV5-5 to TRBJ2-7; D gene uncertain. From germline, CDR1 is SGHKS and CDR2 YYEKEE (reference sequence). The length of the CDR3 is 13 residues. V was shortened by 1 base and J by 0 bases, with 5 bases between the two germline ends. The CDR3 bases are TGTGCCAGCAGCTTGTTAGACTCCTACGAGCAGTACTTC. Translation: CASSLLDSYEQYF. Supplemented by reference TRBV5-5 and TRBJ2-7, the full variable domain reads DAGVTQSPTHLIKTRGQQVTLRCSPISGHKSVSWYQQVLGQGPQFIFQYYEKEERGRGNFPDRFSARQFPNYSSELNVNALLLGDSALYLCASSLLDSYEQYFGPGTRLTVT.

This chain joins TRBV6-6 and TRBJ2-7, with D tentatively TRBD1 or TRBD2 (5 bases each). Trimming took 7 bases from V and 6 from J, leaving 19 bases between them. Germline V lookup: CDR1 MNHNY, CDR2 SVGAGI (reference sequence). The CDR3 length is 14 residues. This CDR3 reads CASTPDIAGGEQYF. The DNA of the CDR3 is TGTGCCAGCACCCCGGACATCGCTGGGGGCGAGCAGTACTTC.